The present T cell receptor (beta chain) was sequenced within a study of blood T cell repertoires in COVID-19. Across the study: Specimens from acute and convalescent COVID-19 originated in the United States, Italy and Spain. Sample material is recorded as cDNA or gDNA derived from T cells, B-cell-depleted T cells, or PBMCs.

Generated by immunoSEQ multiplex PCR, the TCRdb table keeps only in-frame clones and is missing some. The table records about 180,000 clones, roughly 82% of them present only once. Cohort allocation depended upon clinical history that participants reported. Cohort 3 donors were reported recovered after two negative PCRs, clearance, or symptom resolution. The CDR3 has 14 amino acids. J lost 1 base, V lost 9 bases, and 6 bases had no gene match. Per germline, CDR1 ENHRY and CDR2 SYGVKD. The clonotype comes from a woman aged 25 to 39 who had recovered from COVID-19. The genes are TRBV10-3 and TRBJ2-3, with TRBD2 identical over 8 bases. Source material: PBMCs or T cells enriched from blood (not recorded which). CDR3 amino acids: CAIKGREGTDTQYF. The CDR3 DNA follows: TGTGCCATAAAGGGGCGGGAGGGCACAGATACGCAGTATTTT.